The clone carrying this TCR beta chain was found a few times. The method was immunoSEQ multiplex PCR; TCRdb's version includes in-frame clones alone and lacks a portion of them. Of tens of thousands of clones in the sample, just under 95% are singletons; the top ten hold 1.3% to 1.5%. This sample was taken from a study of T cell changes during pregnancy in multiple sclerosis. V gave up 0 bases and J gave up 5 bases, with 8 bases separating them. Germline V gene sequence: CDR1 SGHRS, CDR2 YFSETQ. The CDR3 consists of 14 residues. Sequences were derived from peripheral blood, sampled in the third trimester of pregnancy. The clonotype originates from a female donor in good health, enrolled as a control in a pregnancy study. This chain uses TRBV5-1 with TRBJ2-2; possibly TRBD2 for D (5 bases). The CDR3 bases are TGCGCCAGCAGCTTGGTGGGCGGGACCGGGGAGCTGTTTTTT. Its protein is CASSLVGGTGELFF. Looking up the rest from reference TRBV5-1 and TRBJ2-2 gives the full variable domain: KAGVTQTPRYLIKTRGQQVTLSCSPISGHRSVSWYQQTPGQGLQFLFEYFSETQRNKGNFPGRFSGRQFSNSRSEMNVSTLELGDSALYLCASSLVGGTGELFFGEGSRLTVL.